Presented here are 26 T cell receptor beta chains from one specimen sequenced in a study of cytomegalovirus exposure and HLA in healthy donors. Primers: 60 Vbeta forward and 13 Jbeta reverse. The assay was immunoSEQ multiplex PCR, and TCRdb's table has in-frame clones only and misses some. The sample has 100,000 to 150,000 clones, approximately 74% seen once. What was sequenced was PBMCs. These receptors were taken from a male donor in good health and CMV-seronegative.

J is TRBJ1-6 and V is TRBV6-5, with D tentatively TRBD1 (6 bases). There are 14 residues in the CDR3. V was pared by 4 bases and J by 10 bases, with 14 bases between. Germline-derived CDR1 and CDR2 are MNHEY and SVGAGI. This chain's CDR3 is CASSLSGVRSPLHF. The CDR3, as DNA: TGTGCCAGCAGTTTATCAGGGGTTCGCTCACCCCTCCACTTT.

The chain uses TRBV4-2 and TRBJ2-1; tentatively, D is TRBD1 (5 bases). Germline V gene sequence: CDR1 LGHNA, CDR2 YNFKEQ. V dropped 4 bases and J dropped 0 bases, with 10 bases sitting between them. The CDR3 runs to 15 residues. The chain's CDR3 is CASSPGISSYNEQFF. For the CDR3, the DNA is TGTGCCAGCAGCCCAGGGATTAGCTCCTACAATGAGCAGTTCTTC.

This clone was found a few times. The chain combines TRBV30 with TRBJ1-1, with unresolved D. Trimming took 3 bases from V and 2 from J, leaving 16 bases between them. Germline CDR1 GTSNPN, CDR2 SVGIG (reference sequence). This CDR3 is 15 amino acids long. CDR3: CAWRADFRDNTEAFF. The CDR3 DNA sequence: TGTGCCTGGAGAGCCGACTTTCGGGATAACACTGAAGCTTTCTTT.

CDR3 in amino acids: CASSRTGVNTDTQYF. The CDR3 DNA reads as TGCGCCAGCAGCAGGACGGGGGTTAACACAGATACGCAGTATTTT. The rearrangement uses TRBV4-1 and TRBJ2-3; D perhaps matches TRBD2 (6 bases). The V gene lost 5 bases and the J gene lost 2 bases, with 14 bases spanning the gap. The CDR3 extends over 15 amino acids. CDR1 MGHRA and CDR2 YSYEKL come from the germline V gene.

The chain employs TRBV2 and TRBJ2-7; possibly TRBD1 for D (5 bases). The CDR3 extends over 15 amino acids. Trimming cost V 3 bases and J 1 base, with 13 bases left between them. Germline V gives CDR1 SNHLY, CDR2 FYNNEI. DNA for the CDR3: TGTGCCAGCAGTGAGGGGCCCATTTTATCCTACGAGCAGTACTTC. Translated, it gives CASSEGPILSYEQYF.

This rearrangement joins TRBV5-6 to TRBJ1-1; 7 positions match TRBD1. J lost 0 bases, V lost 4 bases, and 3 bases had no gene match. The CDR3 sequence is 14 residues long. In germline, CDR1 is SGHDT, CDR2 YYEEEE. The DNA of the CDR3 is TGTGCCAGCAGCGTGGGACAGCTGAACACTGAAGCTTTCTTT. This translates into CASSVGQLNTEAFF.

The rearrangement joins TRBV7-9 to TRBJ1-1, with D perhaps TRBD1 (5 bases). Trimming took off 4 bases at V and 4 bases at J, with 10 bases between the two ends. The germline V gene has CDR1 SEHNR and CDR2 FQNEAQ (reference sequence). The CDR3 spans 13 residues. DNA of the CDR3: TGTGCCAGCAGCTCCCCAGGGCGCACTGAAGCTTTCTTT. It encodes CASSSPGRTEAFF.

The rearrangement joins TRBV4-2 to TRBJ2-1; 7 bases map to TRBD1. V was pared by 1 base and J by 5 bases, with 8 bases of the junction left unmatched. The CDR3 has 16 amino acids. Looked up from germline, CDR1 is LGHNA and CDR2 is YNFKEQ. The CDR3: CASSQVRGLRHNEQFF. CDR3 bases: TGTGCCAGCAGCCAAGTTAGGGGGCTCCGGCACAATGAGCAGTTCTTC.

Turning to this clone: The junction shows a germline mismatch at one end, possibly a read error. J is TRBJ1-4 and V is TRBV2; perhaps TRBD1 as D (5 bases). Germline CDR1 is SNHLY and CDR2 is FYNNEI. This CDR3 is 14 amino acids long. This CDR3 is CVSSEWGGDEKLFF. Here the CDR3 DNA reads TGTGTCAGCAGTGAATGGGGGGGGGATGAAAAACTGTTTTTT.

This CDR3 reads CASSSPGLAEIITSYNEQFF. The DNA for the CDR3 is TGTGCCAGCAGCTCTCCGGGACTAGCGGAAATAATTACCTCCTACAATGAGCAGTTCTTC. The chain uses TRBV13 and TRBJ2-1; 11 positions agree with TRBD2. Germline values: CDR1 PRHDT, CDR2 FYEKMQ (reference sequence). Trimming took 4 bases from V and 0 from J; bases not matched to a gene: 14. This CDR3 is built from 20 residues.

This chain connects TRBV9 to TRBJ2-4; D is ambiguous. Germline CDR1 reads SGDLS; CDR2 reads YYNGEE. V lost 0 bases to trimming and J lost 11 bases, with 12 bases between them. CDR3 length: 13 amino acids. This CDR3 is CASSVEPQAFQYF. DNA for the CDR3: TGTGCCAGCAGCGTAGAACCCCAAGCGTTTCAGTACTTC.

The chain couples TRBV21-1 to TRBJ2-4; the table's D call of TRBD2 was not tested on the DNA. TRBV21-1 is a pseudogene locus. This CDR3 is built from 17 residues. CDR3 amino acids: CASSKAWGRLAKNIQYF. The DNA for the CDR3 is TGTGCCAGCAGCAAAGCGTGGGGGAGGTTAGCCAAAAACATTCAGTACTTC.

V is TRBV10-3 and J is TRBJ2-7, with 8 bases fitting TRBD1. V shed 6 bases, J shed 3 bases, and the junction held 10 bases outside the gene matches. The CDR3 loop spans 15 amino acids. CDR1 ENHRY and CDR2 SYGVKD come from the germline V gene. The CDR3 bases are TGTGCCATCAGGCCCGGGACAGGCAAATTCTACGAGCAGTACTTC. It translates to CAIRPGTGKFYEQYF.

The CDR3 sequence: CATSNWGGTSGAGGTDTQYF. The CDR3 coding sequence is TGTGCCACCAGCAACTGGGGGGGGACTAGCGGGGCTGGCGGCACAGATACGCAGTATTTT. This sequence joins TRBV15 and TRBJ2-3, with 13 nucleotides matching TRBD2. This CDR3 has 20 amino acids. Unmatched junction bases numbered 14, after V lost 4 bases and J lost 1 base. Germline V gene data show CDR1 as LNHNV and CDR2 as YYDKDF (reference sequence).

This rearrangement joins TRBV28 to TRBJ1-2; 9 bases agree with TRBD1. V was pared by 3 bases and J by 8 bases, with 7 bases of the junction left unmatched. The CDR3 covers 14 residues. The germline gives CDR1 MDHEN, CDR2 SYDVKM. For the CDR3, the DNA is TGTGCCAGCAGTTTTTTTCCGGGACAGGGAGGCTACACCTTC. It encodes CASSFFPGQGGYTF.

This clone was observed a handful of times. The J gene is TRBJ2-2, the V gene TRBV7-2; 7 bases agree with TRBD1. Per the germline V gene, CDR1 is SGHTA and CDR2 is FQGNSA. This CDR3 contains 15 residues. V was clipped by 2 bases and J by 7 bases; unmatched bases: 7. CDR3 sequence: CASSLSTGVGGELFF. CDR3 nucleotide sequence: TGTGCCAGCAGCTTATCCACAGGGGTGGGCGGGGAGCTGTTTTTT.

The chain carries TRBV7-9 and TRBJ1-4, with TRBD1 matching over 7 bases. Looked up from germline, CDR1 is SEHNR and CDR2 is FQNEAQ (reference sequence). The CDR3 spans 15 residues. The V segment lost 4 bases and the J segment 1 base; nucleotides outside the gene matches: 3. The CDR3 is CASSSYRGTNEKLFF. CDR3 coding DNA: TGTGCCAGCAGCTCCTACAGGGGAACTAATGAAAAACTGTTTTTT. The entire variable domain, with the rest obtained from reference TRBV7-9 and TRBJ1-4, is as follows: DTGVSQNPRHKITKRGQNVTFRCDPISEHNRLYWYRQTLGQGPEFLTYFQNEAQLEKSRLLSDRFSAERPKGSFSTLEIQRTEQGDSAMYLCASSSYRGTNEKLFFGSGTQLSVL.

The rearrangement links TRBV5-6 to TRBJ2-3; 9 positions match TRBD2. Unmatched junction bases numbered 7, after V lost 6 bases and J lost 2 bases. The germline CDR1 and CDR2 sequences are SGHDT and YYEEEE. The CDR3 is 15 amino acids. In nucleotides, the CDR3 is TGTGCCAGCAATAATCCTAGCGGGGACACAGATACGCAGTATTTT. This sequence encodes CASNNPSGDTDTQYF.

The chain joins TRBV7-2 to TRBJ2-6, with 8 bases that match TRBD2. Trimming removed 4 bases from V and 1 base from J; junction bases left unmatched: 0. The germline gives CDR1 SGHTA, CDR2 FQGNSA. This CDR3 spans 15 amino acids. The CDR3 DNA is TGTGCCAGCAGCTCGGGAGGGTCTGGGGCCAACGTCCTGACTTTC. Residues: CASSSGGSGANVLTF.

This clone showed up just a few times. This chain uses TRBV4-1 with TRBJ2-7, with 8 bases matching TRBD1. Germline values: CDR1 MGHRA, CDR2 YSYEKL. Trimming took 0 bases from V and 2 from J; bases not matched to a gene: 3. This CDR3 spans 15 amino acids. DNA for the CDR3: TGCGCCAGCAGCCAAGAGTCAGGGGGCACCTACGAGCAGTACTTC. The encoded protein is CASSQESGGTYEQYF.

This clone has only a few counts. The chain is built from TRBV27 and TRBJ2-7; the match to TRBD2 covers 12 bases. V lost 2 bases to trimming and J lost 4 bases; unmatched junction nucleotides: 9. The CDR3 spans 17 residues. CDR1 is MNHEY, CDR2 SMNVEV, per germline (reference sequence). The CDR3 DNA reads TGTGCCAGCAGTTTACGACTTACTAGCGGGAGGCAGTACGAGCAGTACTTC. Translating gives CASSLRLTSGRQYEQYF.

This clone is a singleton in its sample. A read error may account for a junction end that differs from germline. The chain uses TRBV7-7 and TRBJ2-1; a weak D match, TRBD2 (6 bases). This CDR3 has 14 amino acids. Germline CDR1 and CDR2: SSHAT and FNYEAQ (reference sequence). Here the CDR3 DNA reads TGTGCTAGCAGCTTAAGTAGCGGAGATGTACGGCAGTTCTTC. Protein sequence: CASSLSSGDVRQFF. Variable domain in full (rest from reference TRBV7-7 and TRBJ2-1): GAGVSQSPRYKVTKRGQDVTLRCDPISSHATLYWYQQALGQGPEFLTYFNYEAQPDKSGLPSDRFSAERPEGSISTLTIQRTEQRDSAMYRCASSLSSGDVRQFFGPGTRLTVL.

V is TRBV5-1 and J is TRBJ1-1; the match to TRBD1 covers 7 bases. CDR3 length: 14 amino acids. CDR1 is SGHRS, CDR2 YFSETQ, per germline. The junction had 3 bases not matched to a gene; V was cut back by 4 bases and J by 0 bases. Written as DNA, the CDR3 is TGCGCCAGCAGCCTGGGACAGATGAACACTGAAGCTTTCTTT. This translates into CASSLGQMNTEAFF.

The chain uses TRBV18 and TRBJ2-2, with 8 positions matching TRBD2. Germline assignment: CDR1 KGHSH and CDR2 LQKENI. The CDR3 has 16 residues. V lost 2 bases, J lost 5 bases, and 7 bases stayed unmatched. The CDR3 bases are TGTGCCAGCTCACCAGGGCAAGCGGGGGCGACCGGGGAGCTGTTTTTT. This sequence encodes CASSPGQAGATGELFF. Full variable domain (remainder filled in from reference TRBV18 and TRBJ2-2): NAGVMQNPRHLVRRRGQEARLRCSPMKGHSHVYWYRQLPEEGLKFMVYLQKENIIDESGMPKERFSAEFPKEGPSILRIQQVVRGDSAAYFCASSPGQAGATGELFFGEGSRLTVL.

The table lists this clone with a count of one. This sample also contains other DNA sequences that code for the same CDR3. This chain connects TRBV2 to TRBJ2-3; 11 bases fit TRBD2. The junction had 2 bases not matched to a gene; V was cut back by 9 bases and J by 0 bases. The CDR3 contains 14 residues. Germline loops: CDR1 SNHLY, CDR2 FYNNEI. The CDR3 nucleotides read TGTGCCAGGGGGACTAGCGGTAGCACAGATACGCAGTATTTT. This translates into CARGTSGSTDTQYF. The entire variable domain, with the rest obtained from reference TRBV2 and TRBJ2-3, is as follows: EPEVTQTPSHQVTQMGQEVILRCVPISNHLYFYWYRQILGQKVEFLVSFYNNEISEKSEIFDDQFSVERPDGSNFTLKIRSTKLEDSAMYFCARGTSGSTDTQYFGPGTRLTVL.

This chain links TRBV12-5 with TRBJ2-2, with D unresolved. V lost 3 bases to trimming and J lost 4 bases, with 15 bases between them. The germline V gene has CDR1 LGHNT and CDR2 FRNRAP. The CDR3 length is 16 residues. CDR3 in amino acids: CASGFSPDLGTGELFF. For the CDR3, the DNA is TGTGCTAGTGGTTTCTCCCCCGACTTGGGCACCGGGGAGCTGTTTTTT.